The 31 T cell receptor beta chains listed next were all sequenced from one sample in a study of TIL therapy for anti-PD-1-resistant metastatic lung cancer. The immunoSEQ assay was v3. Clones were sequenced by immunoSEQ multiplex PCR, and TCRdb holds only the in-frame ones, with some missing. Altogether over 25,000 clones are present, just under 75% being singletons, with the ten largest covering approximately 7%. Described time point: pre-treatment sample, taken before nivolumab and TIL therapy. Tumor tissue came from excised metastases, mostly pleural nodules or supraclavicular lymph nodes. The material was tumor tissue, obtained at baseline. These receptors were collected from a person aged 25-80 years with non-small cell lung cancer.

The chain uses TRBV6-5 and TRBJ2-7; a weak D match, TRBD1 (8 bases). Germline values: CDR1 MNHEY, CDR2 SVGAGI. The CDR3 consists of 14 residues. Between the trimmed V and J ends, which lost 6 bases and 6 bases, there was a span of 18 bases. The CDR3 here is CASSYTQGGLEQYF. CDR3 nucleotides: TGTGCCAGCAGCTACACACAGGGGGGGCTCGAGCAGTACTTC.

V gene TRBV7-3 combines with J gene TRBJ2-2, with 8 bases aligning to TRBD2. Germline V gives CDR1 SGHTA, CDR2 FQGTGA. Germline trimming cut 4 bases from V and 2 bases from J; bases unmatched to any gene: 9. CDR3 length: 17 amino acids. CDR3 in amino acids: CASSSTLAGGNTGELFF. In DNA form, the CDR3 reads TGTGCCAGCAGCTCCACCTTGGCGGGAGGAAACACCGGGGAGCTGTTTTTT.

The gene calls are TRBV5-6 and TRBJ2-1; D uncertain. This CDR3 comprises 13 residues. Germline CDR1 and CDR2: SGHDT and YYEEEE. Trimming removed 0 bases at V and 7 bases at J, with 8 bases between. CDR3 coding DNA: TGTGCCAGCAGCTTGGAACGTTCAAATGAGCAGTTCTTC. It codes for CASSLERSNEQFF.

The V call is TRBV12-5, the J call TRBJ2-3, with 10 bases aligning to TRBD1. This CDR3 is 19 amino acids long. In germline, CDR1 is LGHNT, CDR2 FRNRAP. After removal of 6 bases from V and 2 bases from J, the junction contained 17 bases not matched to a gene. The CDR3 bases are TGTGCTAGTGGCCATCCCCGGGACAGGGGACAGACCCCCACAGATACGCAGTATTTT. This codes for CASGHPRDRGQTPTDTQYF. The variable domain in full, completed from reference TRBV12-5 and TRBJ2-3, reads DARVTQTPRHKVTEMGQEVTMRCQPILGHNTVFWYRQTMMQGLELLAYFRNRAPLDDSGMPKDRFSAEMPDATLATLKIQPSEPRDSAVYFCASGHPRDRGQTPTDTQYFGPGTRLTVL.

The gene calls are TRBV27 and TRBJ1-5, with D possibly matching TRBD1 (6 bases). Trimming removed 5 bases from V and 0 bases from J, with 8 bases in between. CDR3 length equals 14 residues. Germline V gene lookup returns CDR1 MNHEY and CDR2 SMNVEV (reference sequence). This chain's CDR3 is CASSRQDSNQPQHF. For the CDR3, the DNA is TGTGCCAGCAGTCGACAGGATAGCAATCAGCCCCAGCATTTT.

Points on this clone: Relative to the germline gene, one junction end is altered; a read error may explain this. The chain uses TRBV7-7 and TRBJ2-5; no firm D call. This CDR3 region has 15 residues. CDR1 is SSHAT, CDR2 FNYEAQ, per germline (reference sequence). CDR3 loop: CASSLKYSAQETQYF. The CDR3, as DNA: TGTGCTAGCAGCTTGAAGTACTCAGCCCAAGAGACCCAGTACTTC.

The chain employs TRBV2 and TRBJ1-5; D not resolved. Trimming cost V 6 bases and J 3 bases, with 12 bases left between them. This CDR3 is 14 amino acids long. CDR1 is SNHLY and CDR2 is FYNNEI in the germline V gene. The CDR3 here is CASSRTRNNQPQHF. The CDR3 DNA reads TGTGCCAGCAGCCGAACAAGAAACAATCAGCCCCAGCATTTT.

The rearrangement links TRBV6-5 to TRBJ2-5, with D maybe TRBD2 (7 bases). V was pared by 7 bases and J by 5 bases, with 17 bases between. The CDR3 covers 14 residues. Looked up from germline, CDR1 is MNHEY and CDR2 is SVGAGI. For the CDR3, the DNA is TGTGCCAGCAATGGGGCAGGGGAGGGGGAGACCCAGTACTTC. Protein sequence: CASNGAGEGETQYF.

This clone came up once. The V gene is TRBV4-3, the J gene TRBJ1-6; D gene unclear. Looked up from germline, CDR1 is LGHNA and CDR2 is YSLEER. V shed 0 bases and J shed 7 bases, with 13 bases lying between them. The CDR3 has 16 amino acids. CDR3 DNA: TGCGCCAGCAGCCAAGAGACGGCTCCTATCAATTCACCCCTCCACTTT. This encodes CASSQETAPINSPLHF.

This clone was counted only a few times. The chain employs TRBV19 and TRBJ2-3, with D perhaps matching TRBD1 (6 bases). The CDR3 has 12 residues. With 6 bases removed from V and 6 bases from J, the gap between germline ends came to 10 bases. Germline lookup yields CDR1 LNHDA and CDR2 SQIVND (reference sequence). CDR3 bases: TGTGCCAGTAGACCGCAGGGGGATACGCAGTATTTT. The encoded protein is CASRPQGDTQYF.

The chain uses TRBV11-2 and TRBJ2-2, with 7 bases identical to TRBD1. Germline-derived CDR1 and CDR2 are SGHAT and FQNNGV. The CDR3 length is 16 residues. V shed 5 bases and J 0 bases; nucleotides not matched to a gene: 6. The CDR3 DNA is TGTGCCAGCAGCCGAGGCGACAGGGCGAACACCGGGGAGCTGTTTTTT. Its protein is CASSRGDRANTGELFF.

In its sample, this clone was seen once. This chain links TRBV5-6 with TRBJ2-5; D not resolved. There are 12 residues in the CDR3. Germline CDR1 reads SGHDT; CDR2 reads YYEEEE. Trimming pared 0 bases from V and 4 bases from J, leaving 4 bases between. This CDR3 is CASSLDRETQYF. In nucleotides, the CDR3 is TGTGCCAGCAGCTTGGATCGAGAGACCCAGTACTTC.

The rearrangement uses TRBV7-9 and TRBJ2-7; 8 nucleotides agree with TRBD1. V trimming: 3 bases; J trimming: 6 bases; junction bases outside the gene matches: 4. Germline assignment: CDR1 SEHNR and CDR2 FQNEAQ (reference sequence). The CDR3 totals 13 residues. This CDR3 reads CASSFRTGSEQYF. The CDR3 nucleotides are TGTGCCAGCAGCTTCCGGACAGGGAGCGAGCAGTACTTC.

The CDR3 loop reads CASSLDRGHPAYGYTF. The CDR3 DNA is TGTGCCAGCAGCTTAGATAGGGGTCACCCTGCCTATGGCTACACCTTC. The rearrangement uses TRBV11-2 and TRBJ1-2, with TRBD1 as a possible D gene (5 bases). The V gene's germline CDR1 is SGHAT and CDR2 FQNNGV. The CDR3 is made up of 16 amino acids. Trimming stripped 0 bases from V and 4 bases from J, with 15 bases between.

The chain uses TRBV11-2 and TRBJ1-1; D gene unclear. CDR1 is SGHAT, CDR2 FQNNGV, per germline. Trimming took 2 bases from V and 0 from J, leaving 4 bases between them. The CDR3 totals 13 residues. The CDR3 coding sequence is TGTGCCAGCAGCTTATTTATGAACACTGAAGCTTTCTTT. Its protein is CASSLFMNTEAFF.

The chain has TRBV18 and TRBJ1-6, with 7 bases lining up with TRBD1. V trimming: 2 bases; J trimming: 7 bases; junction bases outside the gene matches: 2. Germline CDR1 KGHSH, CDR2 LQKENI. The CDR3 is made up of 14 amino acids. CDR3 nucleotide sequence: TGTGCCAGCTCACCAGACAGGGACAATTCACCCCTCCACTTT. As protein: CASSPDRDNSPLHF.

The chain employs TRBV2 and TRBJ2-1, with D tentatively TRBD2 (6 bases). The V gene's germline CDR1 is SNHLY and CDR2 FYNNEI. The V end lost 4 bases, the J end lost 5 bases, and 12 bases lay between the germline ends. CDR3 length equals 14 residues. CDR3 DNA: TGTGCCAGCAGTGGTTTAGCGGAGAACAATGAGCAGTTCTTC. It is translated as CASSGLAENNEQFF.

The chain uses TRBV20-1 and TRBJ1-4; D is uncertain. V gave up 3 bases and J gave up 7 bases, with 3 bases separating them. The germline V gene encodes CDR1 DFQATT and CDR2 SNEGSKA (reference sequence). This CDR3 is 10 amino acids long. This CDR3 is CSASSEKLFF. In nucleotides, the CDR3 is TGCAGTGCTAGTAGTGAAAAACTGTTTTTT.

The genes are TRBV7-6 and TRBJ1-6, with 8 bases fitting TRBD1. The V gene's germline CDR1 is SGHVS and CDR2 FNYEAQ. Germline trimming cut 5 bases from V and 6 bases from J; bases unmatched to any gene: 3. The CDR3 consists of 14 residues. For the CDR3, the DNA is TGTGCCAGCAGCGTCCAGGGGGCTAATTCACCCCTCCACTTT. Its translation is CASSVQGANSPLHF.

The rearrangement uses TRBV27 and TRBJ2-1, with TRBD1 matching over 7 bases. Germline CDR1 MNHEY, CDR2 SMNVEV (reference sequence). CDR3 length: 15 residues. V lost 4 bases and J lost 0; bases outside the gene matches: 3. CDR3 DNA: TGTGCCAGCAGTTGGGACAGCTCCTCCTACAATGAGCAGTTCTTC. It translates to CASSWDSSSYNEQFF.

The chain couples TRBV9 to TRBJ1-1; TRBD1 is a possible D gene (6 bases). CDR1 is SGDLS, CDR2 YYNGEE, per germline. This CDR3 is built from 15 residues. V was cut by 3 bases and J by 4 bases, with 16 bases left in between. CDR3 region: CASSEAPRGVTEAFF. CDR3 bases: TGTGCCAGCAGCGAGGCCCCTAGGGGGGTCACTGAAGCTTTCTTT.

This clone was detected only a few times. The chain links TRBV4-1 to TRBJ1-2; D is undetermined. The CDR3 extends over 14 amino acids. V was trimmed by 0 bases and J by 2 bases, leaving 7 bases between them. Germline-derived CDR1 and CDR2 are MGHRA and YSYEKL. The CDR3 DNA reads as TGCGCCAGCAGCCAAGATGGGAGAAACTATGGCTACACCTTC. Translated, it gives CASSQDGRNYGYTF.

This clone occurred once. V usage is TRBV4-3 and J usage is TRBJ1-5; D is perhaps TRBD1 (6 bases). This CDR3 contains 14 residues. Germline V CDR1 and CDR2: LGHNA, YSLEER. The V end was cut by 1 base, the J end by 4 bases, with 8 bases between. Here the CDR3 reads CASSQGTENQPQHF. The CDR3, as DNA: TGCGCCAGCAGCCAAGGGACAGAGAATCAGCCCCAGCATTTT.

The CDR3 bases are TGTGCCAGCAGCTTAGGCGAGACCGACTCCCCCTACGAGCAGTACTTC. Translated: CASSLGETDSPYEQYF. This chain joins TRBV7-6 and TRBJ2-7; D is unresolved. Trimming took off 1 base at V and 2 bases at J, with 15 bases between the two ends. Germline V lookup: CDR1 SGHVS, CDR2 FNYEAQ. The CDR3 length is 16 residues. The complete variable domain, with remaining parts taken from reference TRBV7-6 and TRBJ2-7, reads GAGVSQSPRYKVTKRGQDVALRCDPISGHVSLYWYRQALGQGPEFLTYFNYEAQQDKSGLPNDRFSAERPEGSISTLTIQRTEQRDSAMYRCASSLGETDSPYEQYFGPGTRLTVT.

The chain carries TRBV10-3 and TRBJ1-1, with 7 bases fitting TRBD1. The length of the CDR3 is 15 residues. Trimming removed 0 bases from V and 1 base from J; junction bases left unmatched: 2. Germline CDR1 is ENHRY and CDR2 is SYGVKD. This CDR3 is CAISESTGPNTEAFF. The CDR3 DNA follows: TGTGCCATCAGTGAGTCGACAGGGCCGAACACTGAAGCTTTCTTT.

DNA of the CDR3: TGCGCCAGCAGCCCGACCGGGACAGGAAGATCGGGTGAAAAACTGTTTTTT. This translates into CASSPTGTGRSGEKLFF. The chain joins TRBV5-1 to TRBJ1-4; 8 nucleotides line up with TRBD1. With V trimmed by 4 bases and J by 7 bases, 15 bases remained unmatched. The CDR3 sequence is 17 residues long. Germline V gene data show CDR1 as SGHRS and CDR2 as YFSETQ. The whole variable domain, filled in from reference TRBV5-1 and TRBJ1-4, reads KAGVTQTPRYLIKTRGQQVTLSCSPISGHRSVSWYQQTPGQGLQFLFEYFSETQRNKGNFPGRFSGRQFSNSRSEMNVSTLELGDSALYLCASSPTGTGRSGEKLFFGSGTQLSVL.

The V gene is TRBV27, the J gene TRBJ2-7; unclear D gene. The V gene's germline CDR1 is MNHEY and CDR2 SMNVEV (reference sequence). CDR3 length: 15 residues. Between the trimmed V and J ends, which lost 5 bases and 0 bases, there was a span of 14 bases. The CDR3: CASSPSSQSSYEQYF. Here the CDR3 DNA reads TGTGCCAGCAGTCCATCATCACAGAGCTCCTACGAGCAGTACTTC.

V usage is TRBV4-3 and J usage is TRBJ1-3; D is uncertain. CDR3 length: 14 residues. The V and J ends lost 0 bases and 7 bases respectively, with 10 bases between them. Germline lookup yields CDR1 LGHNA and CDR2 YSLEER. The chain's CDR3 is CASSQETYANTIYF. The CDR3 nucleotides are TGCGCCAGCAGCCAAGAGACCTACGCGAACACCATATATTTT.

The chain is built from TRBV7-2 and TRBJ1-3; tentatively, D is TRBD1 (6 bases). The V end lost 5 bases, the J end lost 3 bases, and 14 bases lay between the germline ends. This CDR3 comprises 15 residues. From germline, CDR1 is SGHTA and CDR2 FQGNSA. DNA of the CDR3: TGTGCCAGCAGCCCATGGACAGACATTGGAAACACCATATATTTT. It specifies CASSPWTDIGNTIYF.

As regards this clone: The same CDR3 is also encoded by other DNA sequences in this sample. V is TRBV30 and J is TRBJ2-7, with D hard to call. In germline, CDR1 is GTSNPN, CDR2 SVGIG (reference sequence). V was pared by 0 bases and J by 3 bases, with 9 bases between. There are 13 residues in the CDR3. CDR3 bases: TGTGCCTGGAGTGTATCACTTTACTACGAGCAGTACTTC. This encodes CAWSVSLYYEQYF.

The V call is TRBV10-3, the J call TRBJ2-5; D tentatively reads TRBD1 or TRBD2 (5 bases each). Germline V gene sequence: CDR1 ENHRY, CDR2 SYGVKD. V lost 7 bases to trimming and J lost 9 bases, with 15 bases between them. This CDR3 has 12 residues. The CDR3: CAIKDDLGAQYF. CDR3 coding DNA: TGTGCCATCAAGGACGACCTGGGGGCCCAGTACTTC.